Given below is one T cell receptor beta chain in context. Trimming pared 10 bases from V and 2 bases from J, leaving 11 bases between. Germline V gives CDR1 LGHDT, CDR2 YNNKEL (reference sequence). CDR3 length equals 12 residues. This sample is part of a study of T cells in Graves' hyperthyroidism and ophthalmopathy. Regions amplified from RNA transcripts were the TCR beta CDR3 regions. The TCR CDR3 was amplified in a first-round RT-PCR using the HTBI primer set. TCRdb processed the multiplex PCR reads anew with MiXCR; each CDR3 protein has one entry. In the table there are fewer than 450,000 distinct CDR3 sequences, approximately 17% of which are singletons. The patients, who ranged from 18 to 65 in age, presented with newly diagnosed hyperthyroidism lasting under 2 months.

What was sequenced was blood. The TCR sequence derives from a woman in her twenties or thirties with Graves' hyperthyroidism that later progressed to Graves' ophthalmopathy. The V call is TRBV3-1, the J call TRBJ1-1, with unresolved D. The CDR3 loop reads CATGSSNTEAFF. The CDR3 region has the DNA TGTGCCACCGGGTCCAGCAACACTGAAGCTTTCTTT. Filled out from reference TRBV3-1 and TRBJ1-1, the complete variable domain reads DTAVSQTPKYLVTQMGNDKSIKCEQNLGHDTMYWYKQDSKKFLKIMFSYNNKELIINETVPNRFSPKSPDKAHLNLHINSLELGDSAVYFCATGSSNTEAFFGQGTRLTVV.